This entry describes one T cell receptor (beta chain). Donors included only healthy HIV-negative adults lacking recent acute infections or vaccinations. Donors were Caucasian adults residing in Nashville, Tennessee, USA. Subsets obtained from CD4+ cells comprised CD45RA+ naive and CD45RA-negative memory cells. The data originate from a study of shared clonotypes between healthy human individuals. V gave up 6 bases and J gave up 3 bases, with 18 bases separating them. The CDR3 runs 16 residues. Germline CDR1 is SGHAT and CDR2 is FQNNGV. Here immunoSEQ multiplex PCR was the method, and the copy in TCRdb shows in-frame clones only, minus some. The sample comprises about a million clones, approximately 80% of which are singletons, and roughly 0.9% rests with the top ten.

The TCR was taken from a man aged 18 to 35 in good health. Some clones in this sample may be carry-over from other donors' samples. The sample comprised memory CD4+ T cells from PBMCs. Subset specified: CD45RA-negative fraction. V usage is TRBV11-2 and J usage is TRBJ2-1; D uncertain. The CDR3 bases are TGTGCCAGCAGTCTATACATAGCTAATGACTACAATGAGCAGTTCTTC. Encoded protein: CASSLYIANDYNEQFF. Looking up the rest from reference TRBV11-2 and TRBJ2-1 gives the full variable domain: EAGVAQSPRYKIIEKRQSVAFWCNPISGHATLYWYQQILGQGPKLLIQFQNNGVVDDSQLPKDRFSAERLKGVDSTLKIQPAKLEDSAVYLCASSLYIANDYNEQFFGPGTRLTVL.